A single sample is the source of the 28 T cell receptor beta chains below, sequenced in a study of OX40 agonist ivuxolimab in advanced cancers. The data were produced by immunoSEQ multiplex PCR, yet TCRdb's version contains in-frame clones alone and is incomplete. Among approximately 58,000 clones, approximately 90% were seen once, and the ten largest hold 12%. The starting material was CD4+ or CD8+ T cells sorted from blood, obtained in a trial of the OX40 agonist ivuxolimab. The origin of the receptors is an adult with an advanced solid tumor such as melanoma, head and neck, liver or kidney cancer.

The V call is TRBV6-5, the J call TRBJ1-2, with 10 bases lining up with TRBD1. The length of the CDR3 is 14 residues. Germline CDR1 and CDR2: MNHEY and SVGAGI. Unmatched junction bases numbered 4, after V lost 6 bases and J lost 3 bases. DNA of the CDR3: TGTGCCAGCAGCGGACAGGGGGTTGACTATGGCTACACCTTC. Its translation is CASSGQGVDYGYTF.

The genes are TRBV2 and TRBJ2-5; tentative D call: TRBD1 (7 bases). The germline V and J ends were trimmed by 6 bases and 2 bases, with 13 bases remaining between them. Germline V gene sequence: CDR1 SNHLY, CDR2 FYNNEI. The CDR3 has 14 amino acids. The DNA of the CDR3 is TGTGCCAGCAGGGGAGGACAGGAGCAAGAGACCCAGTACTTC. It translates to CASRGGQEQETQYF.

The V call is TRBV11-2, the J call TRBJ2-1, with TRBD2 matching 8 bases. Germline loops: CDR1 SGHAT, CDR2 FQNNGV. J lost 8 bases, V lost 1 base, and 4 bases had no gene match. The CDR3 runs to 14 residues. The CDR3 sequence: CASSLAGRAHEQFF. As DNA, the CDR3 is TGTGCCAGCAGCTTAGCCGGGAGGGCCCATGAGCAGTTCTTC.

In its sample, this clone was seen once. The rearrangement links TRBV25-1 to TRBJ1-2, with D unresolved. V was clipped by 4 bases and J by 4 bases, with 13 bases between them. The CDR3 runs to 14 residues. Germline V gives CDR1 MGHDK, CDR2 SYGVNS. As DNA, the CDR3 is TGTGCCAGCAGTGCTCGGACCTACGGCTATGGCTACACCTTC. Translation gives CASSARTYGYGYTF.

V usage is TRBV6-1 and J usage is TRBJ2-7; D is possibly TRBD1 or TRBD2 (5 bases each). The CDR3 contains 15 residues. V lost 7 bases and J lost 4, with 20 bases in between. Germline loops: CDR1 MNHNS, CDR2 SASEGT. CDR3 bases: TGTGCCAGCACCGACAGTACGGGACCGAGATACGAGCAGTACTTC. Protein product: CASTDSTGPRYEQYF.

V gene TRBV4-1 combines with J gene TRBJ2-1; D possibly uses TRBD1 or TRBD2 (5 bases each). This CDR3 has 16 amino acids. Germline V gene lookup returns CDR1 MGHRA and CDR2 YSYEKL. V was clipped by 3 bases and J by 0 bases, with 12 bases between them. CDR3 loop: CASSQATGGSYNEQFF. The CDR3, as DNA: TGCGCCAGCAGCCAGGCAACAGGAGGCTCCTACAATGAGCAGTTCTTC.

The rearrangement uses TRBV5-8 and TRBJ2-1; 15 bases are a match to TRBD2. This CDR3 contains 18 residues. Per the germline V gene, CDR1 is SGHTS and CDR2 is YDEGEE. Germline trimming cut 4 bases from V and 2 bases from J; bases unmatched to any gene: 7. The CDR3 DNA follows: TGTGCCAGCAGCCCGGGACTAGCGGGAGGAGGGGCCTACAATGAGCAGTTCTTC. It is translated as CASSPGLAGGGAYNEQFF.

The count of this clone is one. The chain recombines TRBV2 with TRBJ2-7; no definite D call. Trimming took off 8 bases at V and 0 bases at J, with 8 bases between the two ends. CDR1 SNHLY and CDR2 FYNNEI come from the germline V gene. The CDR3 totals 12 residues. Here the CDR3 reads CASASSSYEQYF. The CDR3 region has the DNA TGTGCCAGCGCCAGTTCCTCCTACGAGCAGTACTTC.

The chain carries TRBV5-1 and TRBJ2-5; D unclear. V gave up 4 bases and J gave up 6 bases, with 10 bases separating them. The CDR3 covers 12 residues. From germline, CDR1 is SGHRS and CDR2 YFSETQ. For the CDR3, the DNA is TGCGCCAGCAGCCCGAATACCAAGACCCAGTACTTC. Translated: CASSPNTKTQYF. Drawing the rest from reference TRBV5-1 and TRBJ2-5, the complete variable domain is KAGVTQTPRYLIKTRGQQVTLSCSPISGHRSVSWYQQTPGQGLQFLFEYFSETQRNKGNFPGRFSGRQFSNSRSEMNVSTLELGDSALYLCASSPNTKTQYFGPGTRLLVL.

Notes on this clone: A junction end diverges from the germline sequence, so it may reflect a read error. The J gene is TRBJ2-7, the V gene TRBV19; D is perhaps TRBD1 or TRBD2 (5 bases each). Germline CDR1 LNHDA, CDR2 SQIVND (reference sequence). This CDR3 has 15 amino acids. Here the CDR3 reads CASSIGDGRSHEQYF. The CDR3 DNA is TGTGCCAGTAGCATAGGGGACGGACGGTCGCACGAGCAGTACTTC.

This rearrangement joins TRBV27 to TRBJ1-1; D is perhaps TRBD1 (5 bases). The germline V gene encodes CDR1 MNHEY and CDR2 SMNVEV (reference sequence). The CDR3 length is 13 residues. Trimming removed 5 bases from V and 6 bases from J, with 13 bases in between. CDR3 sequence reads: CASSPTGQAEAFF. CDR3 in DNA: TGTGCCAGCAGTCCCACGGGGCAGGCTGAAGCTTTCTTT.

The gene calls are TRBV10-3 and TRBJ1-5, with D perhaps TRBD1 (6 bases). The CDR3 loop spans 14 amino acids. Trimming pared 7 bases from V and 4 bases from J, leaving 14 bases between. Germline CDR1 ENHRY, CDR2 SYGVKD. Written as DNA, the CDR3 is TGTGCCATCAAGGGGGTTGGTGCGAATCAGCCCCAGCATTTT. It codes for CAIKGVGANQPQHF.

This clone was detected once. The rearrangement uses TRBV28 and TRBJ2-7; no clear D gene. V was cut by 5 bases and J by 2 bases, with 13 bases left in between. CDR1 and CDR2 from the germline V gene are MDHEN and SYDVKM. The CDR3 is 14 amino acids. Here the CDR3 reads CASSLGFTAYEQYF. CDR3 nucleotide sequence: TGTGCCAGCAGTCTGGGTTTCACAGCCTACGAGCAGTACTTC.

The V and J genes are TRBV5-1 and TRBJ2-7, with D unclear. The CDR3 has 14 amino acids. Trimming took 0 bases from V and 3 from J, leaving 10 bases between them. Germline V gene lookup returns CDR1 SGHRS and CDR2 YFSETQ. The CDR3, as DNA: TGCGCCAGCAGCTTGGCCTCCTCAGACTACGAGCAGTACTTC. Translating gives CASSLASSDYEQYF.

This chain uses TRBV29-1 with TRBJ2-3; 9 bases map to TRBD2. This CDR3 is 15 amino acids long. The junction had 7 bases not matched to a gene; V was cut back by 4 bases and J by 2 bases. The germline CDR1 and CDR2 sequences are SQVTM and ANQGSEA. DNA of the CDR3: TGCAGCGTTGTGGGGCTAGCGGGGCTCACAGATACGCAGTATTTT. This encodes CSVVGLAGLTDTQYF.

The chain employs TRBV19 and TRBJ2-1; no clear D. Germline CDR1 reads LNHDA; CDR2 reads SQIVND (reference sequence). V was shortened by 5 bases and J by 8 bases, with 13 bases between the two germline ends. The CDR3 contains 13 residues. In nucleotides, the CDR3 is TGTGCCAGTAGTGACGTGGTTGTGCATGAGCAGTTCTTC. Translation: CASSDVVVHEQFF.

The chain combines TRBV6-1 with TRBJ2-1; TRBD2 agrees at 9 bases. CDR1 and CDR2 from the germline V gene are MNHNS and SASEGT. J lost 4 bases, V lost 8 bases, and 0 bases had no gene match. The CDR3 is made up of 12 amino acids. The CDR3 region is CASLAGYNEQFF. CDR3 nucleotide sequence: TGTGCCAGCCTAGCGGGGTACAATGAGCAGTTCTTC.

The CDR3 spells CASSWGLAGPLVGNEQFF. The CDR3 DNA follows: TGTGCCAGCAGCTGGGGACTAGCGGGCCCCCTTGTGGGGAATGAGCAGTTCTTC. J is TRBJ2-1 and V is TRBV11-3, with 12 bases identical to TRBD2. The CDR3 totals 18 residues. Losses at the gene ends were 4 bases for V and 7 bases for J; bases not matched to a gene: 14. The germline V gene has CDR1 SGHNT and CDR2 YENEEA.

The J gene is TRBJ2-3, the V gene TRBV18, with D perhaps TRBD2 (5 bases). Trimming stripped 3 bases from V and 2 bases from J, with 12 bases between. This CDR3 region has 15 residues. The germline gives CDR1 KGHSH, CDR2 LQKENI. CDR3 sequence: CASSPGIGYTDTQYF. For the CDR3, the DNA is TGTGCCAGCTCACCCGGGATTGGGTACACAGATACGCAGTATTTT.

This clone appeared once. V and J are TRBV7-9 and TRBJ2-7; weak D call: TRBD1 (5 bases). Germline CDR1 reads SEHNR; CDR2 reads FQNEAQ (reference sequence). This CDR3 is 15 amino acids long. With 0 bases removed from V and 0 bases from J, the gap between germline ends came to 9 bases. DNA for the CDR3: TGTGCCAGCAGCTTAGCGGAAGGGGTCTCCTACGAGCAGTACTTC. It yields the protein CASSLAEGVSYEQYF.

This clone was observed once. The chain is built from TRBV7-8 and TRBJ2-1; the match to TRBD2 covers 15 bases. The V segment lost 5 bases and the J segment 8 bases; nucleotides outside the gene matches: 4. This CDR3 comprises 15 residues. CDR1 SGHVS and CDR2 FQNEAQ come from the germline V gene. Here the CDR3 reads CASSGLAGGIDEQFF. The CDR3 DNA follows: TGTGCCAGCAGCGGACTAGCGGGAGGGATCGATGAGCAGTTCTTC.

In the case of this clone: This sample also contains other DNA sequences that code for the same CDR3. The gene calls are TRBV27 and TRBJ1-5; the D gene is possibly TRBD1 (5 bases). V dropped 1 base and J dropped 2 bases, with 12 bases sitting between them. Germline loops: CDR1 MNHEY, CDR2 SMNVEV (reference sequence). This CDR3 comprises 16 residues. CDR3 sequence (DNA): TGTGCCAGCAGTTTATTGGCGGGGGGAGGCAATCAGCCCCAGCATTTT. Translated: CASSLLAGGGNQPQHF.

This clone appeared once. The genes are TRBV29-1 and TRBJ2-5, with D perhaps TRBD2 (6 bases). This CDR3 is built from 13 residues. The germline V gene has CDR1 SQVTM and CDR2 ANQGSEA. Trimming took off 6 bases at V and 3 bases at J, with 14 bases between the two ends. CDR3 loop: CSVDGPGEETQYF. The CDR3 region has the DNA TGCAGCGTCGACGGCCCGGGAGAAGAGACCCAGTACTTC. The entire variable domain, with the rest obtained from reference TRBV29-1 and TRBJ2-5, is as follows: SAVISQKPSRDICQRGTSLTIQCQVDSQVTMMFWYRQQPGQSLTLIATANQGSEATYESGFVIDKFPISRPNLTFSTLTVSNMSPEDSSIYLCSVDGPGEETQYFGPGTRLLVL.

This rearrangement joins TRBV10-1 to TRBJ2-7; D gene ambiguous. Germline assignment: CDR1 WNHNN and CDR2 SYGVQD (reference sequence). V was clipped by 2 bases and J by 4 bases, with 9 bases between them. This CDR3 is 13 amino acids long. The CDR3 sequence is CASSEVDRYEQYF. The CDR3 DNA follows: TGCGCCAGCAGTGAGGTGGACCGATACGAGCAGTACTTC.

The genes are TRBV21-1 and TRBJ1-1; the table assigns TRBD1, which was not confirmed against the DNA. TRBV21-1 has pseudogene status. The CDR3 sequence is 16 residues long. The DNA for the CDR3 is TGTGCCAGCAGTCCCGGTTGGGGGCAGGTGAACACTGAAGCTTTCTTT. It codes for CASSPGWGQVNTEAFF.

V and J are TRBV5-1 and TRBJ2-5, with 8 bases aligning to TRBD2. Unmatched junction bases numbered 16, after V lost 4 bases and J lost 5 bases. The germline gives CDR1 SGHRS, CDR2 YFSETQ. The CDR3 covers 17 residues. The CDR3 here is CASSTEPGLGFIETQYF. As DNA, the CDR3 is TGCGCCAGCAGCACTGAACCGGGACTAGGTTTTATCGAGACCCAGTACTTC.

The J gene is TRBJ1-5, the V gene TRBV19; tentative D call: TRBD1 (5 bases). Trimming took off 7 bases at V and 0 bases at J, with 16 bases between the two ends. The CDR3 has 16 residues. Looked up from germline, CDR1 is LNHDA and CDR2 is SQIVND (reference sequence). The CDR3 reads CASTSRDSRSNQPQHF. CDR3 in DNA: TGTGCCAGTACCTCTCGGGACTCCCGTAGCAATCAGCCCCAGCATTTT. The full variable domain, rest sourced from reference TRBV19 and TRBJ1-5, is DGGITQSPKYLFRKEGQNVTLSCEQNLNHDAMYWYRQDPGQGLRLIYYSQIVNDFQKGDIAEGYSVSREKKESFPLTVTSAQKNPTAFYLCASTSRDSRSNQPQHFGDGTRLSIL.

This chain connects TRBV19 to TRBJ2-1; D uncertain. Germline values: CDR1 LNHDA, CDR2 SQIVND (reference sequence). Trimming shortened V by 3 bases and J by 7 bases, and 10 bases separated the two germline ends. This CDR3 is built from 13 residues. CDR3 sequence: CASSIRVVNEQFF. The CDR3 nucleotides read TGTGCCAGTAGTATTAGAGTGGTTAATGAGCAGTTCTTC.